The clone carrying this T cell receptor beta chain turned up a few times. Its matching antigen is unknown. The data originate from a study of T cell clonotyping in hematopoietic cell transplantation. The study's findings and limits: After transplant, recipient diversity fell while pathologically expanded clonotypes grew through day 180. No sorting was done, leaving CD4 and CD8 contributions mixed.

Generated by immunoSEQ multiplex PCR, the TCRdb table keeps only in-frame clones and is missing some. The sample holds 9,000 to 15,000 clones, roughly 50% seen once. The CDR3 covers 15 residues. CDR1 is MRHNA, CDR2 SNTAGT, per germline. V gave up 0 bases and J gave up 4 bases, with 11 bases separating them. Input material: peripheral blood mononuclear cells. The source is a middle-aged man in good health. Some clones in this sample may be carry-over from other donors' samples. This chain joins TRBV6-4 and TRBJ2-3; a possible D gene is TRBD1 (6 bases). The CDR3 coding sequence is TGTGCCAGCAGTGACTCGATAACAGGGCCAGATACGCAGTATTTT. This encodes CASSDSITGPDTQYF.